A selection of T cell receptor beta chains follows, all from one sample in a study of cytomegalovirus exposure and HLA in healthy donors. Using immunoSEQ multiplex PCR, the repertoire was profiled, and TCRdb retains in-frame clones only, with some absent. The sample records some 93,000 clones, around four fifths being singletons. The sequenced sample was PBMCs. These receptors originate from a woman aged 40 to 50 in good health and CMV-seronegative. The CDR3 runs from the conserved cysteine through the conserved F or W. Each record gives: J gene, D gene, clone size, V gene, CDR3 protein, CDR3 DNA. The D gene is left open where the match is weak. Not every row has a clone size; where given, it reads once, few, many or a size class.

J gene: TRBJ2-1; D gene: TRBD2; clone size: few; V gene: TRBV5-4; CDR3 protein: CASSLGTSGYNEQFF; CDR3 DNA: TGTGCCAGCAGCTTGGGGACTAGCGGCTACAATGAGCAGTTCTTC
J gene: TRBJ2-7; D gene: NA; clone size: NA; V gene: TRBV29-1; CDR3 protein: CSARTVGLTYEQYF; CDR3 DNA: TGCAGCGCCCGAACCGTGGGACTCACCTACGAGCAGTACTTC
J gene: TRBJ2-2; D gene: TRBD2; clone size: NA; V gene: TRBV6-5; CDR3 protein: CASNSGANTGELFF; CDR3 DNA: TGTGCCAGCAATAGCGGGGCGAACACCGGGGAGCTGTTTTTT
J gene: TRBJ1-3; D gene: TRBD1; clone size: few; V gene: TRBV5-1; CDR3 protein: CASSLVGTGTGNTIYF; CDR3 DNA: TGCGCCAGCAGTTTGGTTGGGACAGGGACTGGAAACACCATATATTTT
J gene: TRBJ2-5; D gene: NA; clone size: NA; V gene: TRBV4-3; CDR3 protein: CASSQDPGAWETQYF; CDR3 DNA: TGCGCCAGCAGCCAAGATCCAGGGGCATGGGAGACCCAGTACTTC
J gene: TRBJ2-2; D gene: NA; clone size: NA; V gene: TRBV29-1; CDR3 protein: CSVERTPTGELFF; CDR3 DNA: TGCAGCGTTGAACGGACACCCACCGGGGAGCTGTTTTTT
J gene: TRBJ1-5; D gene: NA; clone size: NA; V gene: TRBV25-1; CDR3 protein: CASSEFGGSRPQHF; CDR3 DNA: TGTGCCAGCAGTGAATTCGGGGGATCTCGGCCCCAGCATTTT
J gene: TRBJ1-2; D gene: TRBD1; clone size: NA; V gene: TRBV30; CDR3 protein: CAWNRDRGYGYTF; CDR3 DNA: TGTGCCTGGAACCGGGACAGGGGCTATGGCTACACCTTC
J gene: TRBJ1-2; D gene: NA; clone size: NA; V gene: TRBV10-3; CDR3 protein: CAISEQGGGYGYPF; CDR3 DNA: TGTGCCATCAGTGAGCAAGGTGGAGGATATGGCTACCCCTTC
J gene: TRBJ2-3; D gene: NA; clone size: NA; V gene: TRBV5-1; CDR3 protein: CASSKQGRWQGIKDTQYF; CDR3 DNA: TGCGCCAGCAGCAAACAAGGGAGGTGGCAGGGAATCAAAGATACGCAGTATTTT
J gene: TRBJ2-7; D gene: TRBD1; clone size: NA; V gene: TRBV27; CDR3 protein: CASRPRTGMYEQYF; CDR3 DNA: TGTGCCAGCAGGCCCCGGACAGGGATGTACGAGCAGTACTTC
J gene: TRBJ2-5; D gene: TRBD2; clone size: once; V gene: TRBV10-1; CDR3 protein: CASSASGRDQETQYF; CDR3 DNA: TGCGCCAGCAGTGCTAGCGGGAGGGACCAAGAGACCCAGTACTTC
J gene: TRBJ1-2; D gene: TRBD1; clone size: NA; V gene: TRBV19; CDR3 protein: CASSRRGGQGAIGYGYTF; CDR3 DNA: TGTGCCAGCTCTCGTCGAGGGGGACAGGGGGCAATAGGCTATGGCTACACCTTC
J gene: TRBJ2-1; D gene: TRBD2; clone size: few; V gene: TRBV27; CDR3 protein: CASSLRGTSANEQFF; CDR3 DNA: TGTGCCAGCAGTTTAAGAGGGACTAGCGCCAATGAGCAGTTCTTC
J gene: TRBJ2-5; D gene: TRBD2; clone size: NA; V gene: TRBV11-2; CDR3 protein: CASRRTSGRARETQYF; CDR3 DNA: TGTGCCAGCAGAAGGACTAGCGGGAGGGCCCGAGAGACCCAGTACTTC
J gene: TRBJ2-1; D gene: TRBD2; clone size: NA; V gene: TRBV4-2; CDR3 protein: CASSPSGGKQFF; CDR3 DNA: TGTGCCAGCAGCCCTAGCGGGGGCAAGCAGTTCTTC
J gene: TRBJ2-7; D gene: NA; clone size: NA; V gene: TRBV28; CDR3 protein: CASRGASSYEQYF; CDR3 DNA: TGTGCCAGCAGGGGGGCCAGCTCCTACGAGCAGTACTTC
J gene: TRBJ1-2; D gene: NA; clone size: NA; V gene: TRBV6-5; CDR3 protein: CASSPQGGANYGYTF; CDR3 DNA: TGTGCCAGCAGCCCCCAGGGTGGGGCGAACTATGGCTACACCTTC
J gene: TRBJ1-1; D gene: NA; clone size: NA; V gene: TRBV5-1; CDR3 protein: CASSWRGGGTEAFF; CDR3 DNA: TGCGCCAGCAGCTGGCGGGGAGGGGGCACTGAAGCTTTCTTT
J gene: TRBJ2-1; D gene: TRBD2; clone size: NA; V gene: TRBV30; CDR3 protein: CAWRTSGPHNEQFF; CDR3 DNA: TGTGCCTGGCGGACTAGCGGGCCCCACAATGAGCAGTTCTTC
J gene: TRBJ2-2; D gene: NA; clone size: NA; V gene: TRBV7-9; CDR3 protein: CASSPQGPMGGGELFF; CDR3 DNA: TGTGCCAGCAGCCCACAAGGGCCCATGGGAGGCGGGGAGCTGTTTTTT
J gene: TRBJ2-7; D gene: NA; clone size: NA; V gene: TRBV7-2; CDR3 protein: CASSLEPGYEQYF; CDR3 DNA: TGTGCCAGCAGCTTAGAACCAGGTTACGAGCAGTACTTC
J gene: TRBJ2-5; D gene: NA; clone size: NA; V gene: TRBV5-1; CDR3 protein: CASSLGTGIRIETQYF; CDR3 DNA: TGCGCCAGCAGCTTGGGGACCGGGATTAGGATTGAGACCCAGTACTTC
J gene: TRBJ1-4; D gene: TRBD1; clone size: NA; V gene: TRBV13; CDR3 protein: CASSLEGTGVEKLFF; CDR3 DNA: TGTGCCAGCAGCTTAGAGGGGACAGGGGTTGAAAAACTGTTTTTT
J gene: TRBJ1-2; D gene: NA; clone size: NA; V gene: TRBV14; CDR3 protein: CASSQDIDAGMGGYTF; CDR3 DNA: TGTGCCAGCAGCCAAGATATTGATGCAGGGATGGGCGGCTACACCTTC
J gene: TRBJ2-1; D gene: TRBD2; clone size: few; V gene: TRBV5-4; CDR3 protein: CASSSAGGSYNEQFF; CDR3 DNA: TGTGCCAGCAGCTCTGCGGGGGGCTCCTACAATGAGCAGTTCTTC
J gene: TRBJ2-3; D gene: NA; clone size: NA; V gene: TRBV9; CDR3 protein: CASSVGAITDTQYF; CDR3 DNA: TGTGCCAGCAGCGTAGGGGCGATTACAGATACGCAGTATTTT
J gene: TRBJ1-6; D gene: TRBD1; clone size: NA; V gene: TRBV7-9; CDR3 protein: CASSPRQGPYNSPLHF; CDR3 DNA: TGTGCCAGCAGCCCACGACAGGGCCCCTATAATTCACCCCTCCACTTT
J gene: TRBJ1-5; D gene: NA; clone size: NA; V gene: TRBV15; CDR3 protein: CATSPTGNQPQHF; CDR3 DNA: TGTGCCACCAGCCCAACCGGTAATCAGCCCCAGCATTTT
J gene: TRBJ2-1; D gene: TRBD2; clone size: NA; V gene: TRBV27; CDR3 protein: CASRPTGTSGLGEQFF; CDR3 DNA: TGTGCCAGCAGACCCACCGGGACTAGCGGGTTGGGTGAGCAGTTCTTC
J gene: TRBJ2-7; D gene: NA; clone size: NA; V gene: TRBV7-9; CDR3 protein: CASSLPVRPYEQYF; CDR3 DNA: TGTGCCAGCAGCCTTCCGGTGCGGCCCTACGAGCAGTACTTC
J gene: TRBJ1-1; D gene: NA; clone size: few; V gene: TRBV5-6; CDR3 protein: CASSWTTRQITEAFF; CDR3 DNA: TGTGCCAGCAGCTGGACAACCCGCCAGATCACTGAAGCTTTCTTT
J gene: TRBJ2-6; D gene: NA; clone size: NA; V gene: TRBV29-1; CDR3 protein: CSVYSGANVLTF; CDR3 DNA: TGCAGCGTTTACTCTGGGGCCAACGTCCTGACTTTC
J gene: TRBJ1-6; D gene: TRBD1; clone size: NA; V gene: TRBV30; CDR3 protein: CAWGGQGGSPLHF; CDR3 DNA: TGTGCCTGGGGGGGACAGGGCGGCTCACCCCTCCACTTT
J gene: TRBJ2-2; D gene: TRBD2; clone size: few; V gene: TRBV5-1; CDR3 protein: CASSSLAGGSTGELFF; CDR3 DNA: TGCGCCAGCAGCTCCCTGGCGGGAGGAAGCACCGGGGAGCTGTTTTTT
J gene: TRBJ1-2; D gene: NA; clone size: NA; V gene: TRBV10-3; CDR3 protein: CAISDPSRGNYGYTF; CDR3 DNA: TGTGCCATCAGTGACCCATCCAGGGGTAACTATGGCTACACCTTC
J gene: TRBJ2-3; D gene: NA; clone size: NA; V gene: TRBV7-6; CDR3 protein: CASSSPRLEGGDTQYF; CDR3 DNA: TGTGCCAGCAGCTCCCCCCGACTGGAAGGCGGGGATACGCAGTATTTT
J gene: TRBJ2-4; D gene: NA; clone size: NA; V gene: TRBV4-3; CDR3 protein: CASSQGQGAKNIQYF; CDR3 DNA: TGCGCCAGCAGCCAAGGGCAGGGGGCCAAAAACATTCAGTACTTC
J gene: TRBJ1-2; D gene: NA; clone size: NA; V gene: TRBV9; CDR3 protein: CASSVENIGRDYTF; CDR3 DNA: TGTGCCAGCAGCGTAGAGAACATAGGACGGGACTACACCTTC
J gene: TRBJ2-3; D gene: NA; clone size: many; V gene: TRBV6-6; CDR3 protein: CATQEGPDTQYF; CDR3 DNA: TGTGCCACCCAGGAGGGTCCAGATACGCAGTATTTT
J gene: TRBJ2-7; D gene: TRBD2; clone size: NA; V gene: TRBV7-7; CDR3 protein: CASSRPHSGALAYEQYF; CDR3 DNA: TGTGCTAGCAGCCGCCCACATAGCGGGGCCTTGGCCTACGAGCAGTACTTC
J gene: TRBJ2-3; D gene: NA; clone size: NA; V gene: TRBV19; CDR3 protein: CASSISFNSRLDTQYF; CDR3 DNA: TGTGCCAGTAGTATCTCCTTCAACTCCCGGTTAGATACGCAGTATTTT
J gene: TRBJ1-3; D gene: TRBD1; clone size: NA; V gene: TRBV19; CDR3 protein: CASSSPDRSGNTIYF; CDR3 DNA: TGTGCCAGTAGTTCCCCGGACAGGTCTGGAAACACCATATATTTT
J gene: TRBJ1-5; D gene: NA; clone size: NA; V gene: TRBV9; CDR3 protein: CASSVGADVQPQHF; CDR3 DNA: TGTGCCAGCAGCGTGGGGGCCGATGTTCAGCCCCAGCATTTT
J gene: TRBJ1-1; D gene: NA; clone size: NA; V gene: TRBV5-6; CDR3 protein: CASSLKGAYMNTEAFF; CDR3 DNA: TGTGCCAGCAGCTTAAAAGGAGCCTATATGAACACTGAAGCTTTCTTT
J gene: TRBJ1-4; D gene: TRBD1; clone size: once; V gene: TRBV5-6; CDR3 protein: CASSAKGAREKLFF; CDR3 DNA: TGTGCCAGCAGTGCCAAGGGGGCGCGTGAAAAACTGTTTTTT
J gene: TRBJ2-7; D gene: NA; clone size: NA; V gene: TRBV19; CDR3 protein: CASSKGVSYEQYF; CDR3 DNA: TGTGCCAGTAGTAAGGGGGTATCCTACGAGCAGTACTTC
J gene: TRBJ1-5; D gene: TRBD1; clone size: NA; V gene: TRBV5-1; CDR3 protein: CASSLDRGSNQPQHF; CDR3 DNA: TGCGCCAGCAGCTTGGACAGGGGGAGCAATCAGCCCCAGCATTTT
J gene: TRBJ2-1; D gene: TRBD2; clone size: NA; V gene: TRBV2; CDR3 protein: CASSERAGEGNEQFF; CDR3 DNA: TGTGCCAGCAGTGAACGAGCGGGAGAGGGCAATGAGCAGTTCTTC
J gene: TRBJ2-5; D gene: NA; clone size: once; V gene: TRBV28; CDR3 protein: CASIGGWSETQYF; CDR3 DNA: TGTGCCAGCATAGGAGGGTGGTCAGAGACCCAGTACTTC
J gene: TRBJ2-1; D gene: TRBD2; clone size: NA; V gene: TRBV10-3; CDR3 protein: CATFSGGTYNEQFF; CDR3 DNA: TGTGCCACCTTTAGCGGGGGGACCTACAATGAGCAGTTCTTC
J gene: TRBJ2-2; D gene: NA; clone size: NA; V gene: TRBV28; CDR3 protein: CASSFSLLGEWTGELFF; CDR3 DNA: TGTGCCAGCAGTTTTAGTCTATTAGGGGAATGGACCGGGGAGCTGTTTTTT
J gene: TRBJ2-1; D gene: NA; clone size: NA; V gene: TRBV6-6; CDR3 protein: CASSYLDIEGREFF; CDR3 DNA: TGTGCCAGCAGTTACTTGGACATTGAAGGACGAGAGTTCTTC
J gene: TRBJ1-2; D gene: NA; clone size: NA; V gene: TRBV27; CDR3 protein: CASRPWGQGYTF; CDR3 DNA: TGTGCCAGCAGGCCGTGGGGGCAGGGCTACACCTTC
J gene: TRBJ2-6; D gene: TRBD1; clone size: NA; V gene: TRBV6-4; CDR3 protein: CASSAAGQGTGANVLTF; CDR3 DNA: TGTGCCAGCAGTGCCGCTGGACAGGGGACTGGGGCCAACGTCCTGACTTTC